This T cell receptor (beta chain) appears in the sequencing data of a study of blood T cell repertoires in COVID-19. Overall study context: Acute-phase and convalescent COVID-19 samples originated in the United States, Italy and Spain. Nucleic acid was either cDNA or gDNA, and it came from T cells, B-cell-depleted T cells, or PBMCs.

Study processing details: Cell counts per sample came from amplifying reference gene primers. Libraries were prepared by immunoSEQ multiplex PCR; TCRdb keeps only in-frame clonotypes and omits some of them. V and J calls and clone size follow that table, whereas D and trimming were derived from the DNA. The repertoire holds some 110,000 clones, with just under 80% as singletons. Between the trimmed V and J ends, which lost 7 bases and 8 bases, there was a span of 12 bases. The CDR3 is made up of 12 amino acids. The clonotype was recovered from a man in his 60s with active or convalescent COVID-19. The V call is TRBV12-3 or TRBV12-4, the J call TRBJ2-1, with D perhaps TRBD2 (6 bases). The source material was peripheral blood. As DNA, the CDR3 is TGTGCCAGCAACCCCGCGGGACATGAGCAGTTCTTC. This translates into CASNPAGHEQFF.